These 25 T cell receptor beta chains were all obtained from the same sample, sequenced in a study of OX40 agonist ivuxolimab in advanced cancers. TCRdb's copy holds only in-frame clones and misses some; the assay was immunoSEQ multiplex PCR. The sample records 100,000 to 120,000 clones, around 90% being singletons. The input for sequencing was CD4+ or CD8+ T cells sorted from blood, taken in a trial of the OX40 agonist ivuxolimab. The origin of the receptors is an adult with an advanced solid tumor such as melanoma, head and neck, liver or kidney cancer.

This clone has only one observation. The chain uses TRBV28 and TRBJ1-4; D possibly corresponds to TRBD1 (6 bases). V was cut by 4 bases and J by 4 bases, with 13 bases left in between. CDR1 and CDR2 (germline): MDHEN, SYDVKM. CDR3 length equals 15 residues. The CDR3 coding sequence is TGTGCCAGCAGTTCCCCGACAGGCGGTAATGAAAAACTGTTTTTT. Encoded protein: CASSSPTGGNEKLFF.

The chain combines TRBV15 with TRBJ1-2; D ambiguous. The germline CDR1 and CDR2 sequences are LNHNV and YYDKDF (reference sequence). Trimming took 1 base from V and 7 from J, leaving 7 bases between them. This CDR3 spans 12 amino acids. The CDR3 DNA follows: TGTGCCACCAGCAGAGTTGAGGGTGGCTACACCTTC. Residues: CATSRVEGGYTF.

In this sample, this clone turned up once. This sequence joins TRBV5-6 and TRBJ1-2; D might be TRBD1 (5 bases). V gave up 3 bases and J gave up 4 bases, with 13 bases separating them. The CDR3 runs 14 residues. Germline V gene sequence: CDR1 SGHDT, CDR2 YYEEEE. The CDR3 DNA reads as TGTGCCAGCAGCTCCGGGGGGATCGGCTATGGCTACACCTTC. Translation: CASSSGGIGYGYTF.

V usage is TRBV25-1 and J usage is TRBJ2-5, with D unclear. From germline, CDR1 is MGHDK and CDR2 SYGVNS. The germline V and J ends were trimmed by 2 bases and 7 bases, with 5 bases remaining between them. CDR3 length: 11 residues. The CDR3 DNA is TGTGCCAGCAGTGAACCCGCGACCCAGTACTTC. Translation: CASSEPATQYF.

The chain is built from TRBV4-3 and TRBJ1-1; D gene unclear. Trimming stripped 4 bases from V and 4 bases from J, with 10 bases between. Per germline, CDR1 LGHNA and CDR2 YSLEER. This CDR3 has 13 amino acids. The CDR3 region has the DNA TGCGCCAGCAGCCTGAGTAGGGTCACTGAAGCTTTCTTT. It specifies CASSLSRVTEAFF.

The chain recombines TRBV4-2 with TRBJ2-2, with no clear D. With 0 bases removed from V and 4 bases from J, the gap between germline ends came to 9 bases. Germline V gives CDR1 LGHNA, CDR2 YNFKEQ. CDR3 length: 15 amino acids. The CDR3 region is CASSQDTKPTGELFF. For the CDR3, the DNA is TGTGCCAGCAGCCAAGATACCAAGCCCACCGGGGAGCTGTTTTTT.

CDR3 in DNA: TGTGCCAGCTCACAAAGGGCCCTTCTGGACAGTACGAACACTGAAGCTTTCTTT. It yields the protein CASSQRALLDSTNTEAFF. The genes are TRBV18 and TRBJ1-1, with TRBD1 as a possible D gene (6 bases). V was cut by 4 bases and J by 1 base, with 22 bases left in between. This CDR3 comprises 18 residues. The germline gives CDR1 KGHSH, CDR2 LQKENI.

V gene TRBV18 combines with J gene TRBJ2-2; the D is unclear. Per the germline V gene, CDR1 is KGHSH and CDR2 is LQKENI. This CDR3 has 14 residues. Trimming pared 3 bases from V and 0 bases from J, leaving 5 bases between. The CDR3 spells CASSPLANTGELFF. The CDR3 DNA reads as TGTGCCAGCTCACCCCTCGCGAACACCGGGGAGCTGTTTTTT. Looking up the rest from reference TRBV18 and TRBJ2-2 gives the full variable domain: NAGVMQNPRHLVRRRGQEARLRCSPMKGHSHVYWYRQLPEEGLKFMVYLQKENIIDESGMPKERFSAEFPKEGPSILRIQQVVRGDSAAYFCASSPLANTGELFFGEGSRLTVL.

The genes are TRBV5-1 and TRBJ1-1; D gene ambiguous. Between the trimmed V and J ends, which lost 0 bases and 7 bases, there was a span of 13 bases. Germline CDR1 reads SGHRS; CDR2 reads YFSETQ. The CDR3 is made up of 14 amino acids. CDR3 sequence: CASSLEGEGNEAFF. For the CDR3, the DNA is TGCGCCAGCAGCTTGGAAGGTGAGGGTAATGAAGCTTTCTTT.

Remarks on this clone: The same CDR3 arises from other DNA sequences in this sample as well. This chain joins TRBV19 and TRBJ1-2, with D tentatively TRBD1 (6 bases). Trimming left V 10 bases short and J 2 bases short, with 17 bases between. Germline-derived CDR1 and CDR2 are LNHDA and SQIVND (reference sequence). The CDR3 has 14 residues. This CDR3 reads CATSRGHLNYGYTF. The DNA for the CDR3 is TGTGCCACCTCGAGGGGACACCTGAACTATGGCTACACCTTC.

This chain joins TRBV9 and TRBJ2-1, with D perhaps matching TRBD1 (6 bases). CDR1 and CDR2 (germline): SGDLS, YYNGEE. Deletions cut 7 bases from V and 5 bases from J, with 10 bases between. CDR3 length equals 12 residues. DNA of the CDR3: TGTGCCAGCGGCACAGGGAACAATGAGCAGTTCTTC. Residues: CASGTGNNEQFF.

V and J are TRBV19 and TRBJ1-1, with D maybe TRBD1 (6 bases). Germline V CDR1 and CDR2: LNHDA, SQIVND (reference sequence). The CDR3 is 14 residues long. V gave up 7 bases and J gave up 5 bases, with 17 bases separating them. The CDR3 region has the DNA TGTGCCAGTATGGGGGCAGGGAGGGTGACTGAAGCTTTCTTT. Protein sequence: CASMGAGRVTEAFF.

The chain uses TRBV19 and TRBJ2-5, with D tentatively TRBD2 (7 bases). The CDR3 sequence is 15 residues long. V lost 5 bases and J lost 2, with 15 bases in between. CDR1 and CDR2 (germline): LNHDA, SQIVND (reference sequence). CDR3 sequence reads: CASSPWGGLQETQYF. For the CDR3, the DNA is TGTGCCAGTAGTCCATGGGGGGGGCTACAAGAGACCCAGTACTTC.

The chain has TRBV30 and TRBJ2-7; TRBD1 agrees at 8 bases. Trimming took 3 bases from V and 0 from J; bases not matched to a gene: 7. The length of the CDR3 is 15 residues. Germline CDR1 and CDR2: GTSNPN and SVGIG (reference sequence). The CDR3 spells CAWRRTGGDSYEQYF. The DNA of the CDR3 is TGTGCCTGGAGGCGAACAGGGGGTGACTCCTACGAGCAGTACTTC.

Only one count was recorded for this clone. The chain couples TRBV28 to TRBJ1-5, with a weak D call TRBD1 (6 bases). This CDR3 comprises 16 residues. Germline CDR1 reads MDHEN; CDR2 reads SYDVKM. The V end was cut by 8 bases, the J end by 4 bases, with 21 bases between. The CDR3 DNA follows: TGTGCCAGCCGTAAAATGGAACAGGGTTGGAATCAGCCCCAGCATTTT. Amino acids: CASRKMEQGWNQPQHF.

V usage is TRBV4-2 and J usage is TRBJ2-1, with D possibly TRBD2 on 7 matching bases. Per germline, CDR1 LGHNA and CDR2 YNFKEQ. V shed 5 bases and J shed 8 bases, with 16 bases lying between them. CDR3 length: 14 amino acids. The DNA for the CDR3 is TGTGCCAGCAGCTCTGCGGGGGCGCCGGATGAGCAGTTCTTC. Translating it yields CASSSAGAPDEQFF.

This chain connects TRBV30 to TRBJ1-1, with D unclear. CDR3 size: 13 residues. Trimming took 4 bases from V and 6 from J, leaving 15 bases between them. Germline V gene sequence: CDR1 GTSNPN, CDR2 SVGIG (reference sequence). CDR3 residues: CAWNTDFMAEAFF. The CDR3 nucleotides are TGTGCCTGGAACACGGACTTTATGGCTGAAGCTTTCTTT.

The chain joins TRBV6-5 to TRBJ2-3; D not certain. Deletions cut 5 bases from V and 0 bases from J, with 12 bases between. The CDR3 totals 15 residues. Germline V gene data show CDR1 as MNHEY and CDR2 as SVGAGI. The CDR3, as DNA: TGTGCCAGCAGTCTCGATTGGGCAAGCACAGATACGCAGTATTTT. Translation gives CASSLDWASTDTQYF.

The chain employs TRBV19 and TRBJ1-5; no definite D call. This CDR3 spans 15 amino acids. V lost 0 bases and J 7 bases, leaving 13 bases between the germline ends. Germline V gives CDR1 LNHDA, CDR2 SQIVND (reference sequence). The CDR3 nucleotides are TGTGCCAGTAGTATAGATAGGGTAAAGGCCCAGCCCCAGCATTTT. Its translation is CASSIDRVKAQPQHF.

The J gene is TRBJ1-1, the V gene TRBV4-2, with a weak D call TRBD1 (5 bases). Trimming pared 4 bases from V and 0 bases from J, leaving 18 bases between. CDR1 and CDR2 from the germline V gene are LGHNA and YNFKEQ. This CDR3 is built from 17 residues. In DNA, the CDR3 is TGTGCCAGCAGCCTTATAGGAGACAGTAACATGAACACTGAAGCTTTCTTT. This sequence encodes CASSLIGDSNMNTEAFF.

This chain connects TRBV25-1 to TRBJ2-7; D unresolved. This CDR3 is built from 11 residues. The germline gives CDR1 MGHDK, CDR2 SYGVNS. Trimming took 8 bases from V and 3 from J, leaving 8 bases between them. The CDR3 DNA is TGTGCCAGCGGCCAGGACTACGAGCAGTACTTC. It specifies CASGQDYEQYF.

The rearrangement joins TRBV30 to TRBJ2-5; D ambiguous. The CDR3 sequence is 13 residues long. The germline V gene encodes CDR1 GTSNPN and CDR2 SVGIG (reference sequence). Trimming removed 3 bases at V and 5 bases at J, with 13 bases between. CDR3 sequence: CAWRPSLGETQYF. The CDR3 DNA reads TGTGCCTGGAGGCCGTCCCTGGGGGAGACCCAGTACTTC.

This clone was found once. This rearrangement joins TRBV19 to TRBJ1-5; no firm D call. V was pared by 3 bases and J by 6 bases, with 24 bases between. Germline lookup yields CDR1 LNHDA and CDR2 SQIVND (reference sequence). The CDR3 runs 18 residues. In DNA, the CDR3 is TGTGCCAGTAGTATCGGGCGACTAATGGCGCCCAGAAGTCAGCCCCAGCATTTT. It codes for CASSIGRLMAPRSQPQHF.

Only one count was recorded for this clone. The rearrangement joins TRBV9 to TRBJ1-4; 7 bases align to TRBD1. This CDR3 spans 16 amino acids. Germline V CDR1 and CDR2: SGDLS, YYNGEE. After removal of 2 bases from V and 5 bases from J, the junction contained 9 bases not matched to a gene. The CDR3 nucleotides are TGTGCCAGCAGCGTTACGTCCGGGACAGAAAATGAAAAACTGTTTTTT. As protein: CASSVTSGTENEKLFF.

V usage is TRBV6-5 and J usage is TRBJ2-7, with 8 bases lining up with TRBD2. The CDR3 covers 15 residues. J gave up 6 bases and V 5 bases, and 12 bases lay outside the gene matches. Germline V gives CDR1 MNHEY, CDR2 SVGAGI. The CDR3 coding sequence is TGTGCCAGCAGTCGAGAACTAGCGGATGTCTCCGAGCAGTACTTC. This encodes CASSRELADVSEQYF.